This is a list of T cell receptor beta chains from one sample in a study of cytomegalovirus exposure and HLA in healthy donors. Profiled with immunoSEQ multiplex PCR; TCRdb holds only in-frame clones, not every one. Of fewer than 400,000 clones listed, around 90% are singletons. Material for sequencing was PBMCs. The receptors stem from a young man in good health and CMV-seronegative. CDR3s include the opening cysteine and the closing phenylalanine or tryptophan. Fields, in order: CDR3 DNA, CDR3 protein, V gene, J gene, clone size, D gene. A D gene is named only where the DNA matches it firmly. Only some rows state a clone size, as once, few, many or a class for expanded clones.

TGTGCCAGCAGAGGAGAGGGCCCCAATTCACCCCTCCACTTT,CASRGEGPNSPLHF,TRBV6-4,TRBJ1-6,-,-
TGTGCCAGCAGTGATACAGGCGCCGGGGAGCTGTTTTTT,CASSDTGAGELFF,TRBV2,TRBJ2-2,-,-
TGTGCCAGCAGCTTAGAAGGGGGCAGGAGCTACGAGCAGTACTTC,CASSLEGGRSYEQYF,TRBV7-9,TRBJ2-7,once,TRBD1
TGTGCCAGCAGCGAAGCGATTAGCAATCAGCCCCAGCATTTT,CASSEAISNQPQHF,TRBV7-2,TRBJ1-5,-,-
TGTGCCAGCAGTCATGGCGGGTTATCCTACGAGCAGTACTTC,CASSHGGLSYEQYF,TRBV2,TRBJ2-7,-,-
TGTGCCAGCAGCTATTATATCGGGGGCTACGAGCAGTACTTC,CASSYYIGGYEQYF,TRBV11-2,TRBJ2-7,-,-
TGCGCCAGCAGCCAACCGGGACAGGGAGGTACGCAGTATTTT,CASSQPGQGGTQYF,TRBV4-1,TRBJ2-3,-,TRBD1
TGTGCCAGCAGCCCTGACAGGGGAGAGGTCAATGAGCAGTTCTTC,CASSPDRGEVNEQFF,TRBV2,TRBJ2-1,-,TRBD1
TGCAGCGCCCGGGACATGGCCTCCTACGAGCAGTACTTC,CSARDMASYEQYF,TRBV29-1,TRBJ2-7,-,-
TGTGCCAGCAGCGGGCGAGACAGCAACTATGGCTACACCTTC,CASSGRDSNYGYTF,TRBV5-8,TRBJ1-2,-,-
TGTGCCAGCTCCGACAGGGGGGACTCACCCCTCCACTTT,CASSDRGDSPLHF,TRBV6-4,TRBJ1-6,few,TRBD1
TGTGCCAGCAGCTTAGTTTGGACGGGAAACACTGAAGCTTTCTTT,CASSLVWTGNTEAFF,TRBV7-2,TRBJ1-1,-,-
TGTGCCAGCAGCTTAGTCCCGACAGGGGGAGAGACCCAGTACTTC,CASSLVPTGGETQYF,TRBV11-2,TRBJ2-5,-,TRBD1
TGTGCCAGCAGTTACTCGAGACAGACAAGCTATGGCTACACCTTC,CASSYSRQTSYGYTF,TRBV6-5,TRBJ1-2,-,-
TGTGCCAGTAGTATAGACAGGGAAAACCCTAACTATGGCTACACCTTC,CASSIDRENPNYGYTF,TRBV19,TRBJ1-2,-,-
TGTGCCAGCAGTCAGGGACTAGCGGGGGGCTCCTACGAGCAGTACTTC,CASSQGLAGGSYEQYF,TRBV5-6,TRBJ2-7,-,TRBD2
TGCGCCAGCAGAAGAACAGGGGATCATAATTCACCCCTCCACTTT,CASRRTGDHNSPLHF,TRBV5-1,TRBJ1-6,-,TRBD1